The sequence of this T cell receptor beta chain was determined in a study of T cells in Graves' hyperthyroidism and ophthalmopathy. Study conclusions and caveats: Clonotypes that were expanded in thyroid above 0.001 mostly appeared in blood too.

Amplified regions were TCR beta CDR3 sequences from RNA transcripts. A first-round RT-PCR of the TCR CDR3 used the HTBI primer set. TCRdb recomputed calls from the multiplex PCR reads with MiXCR, one row per CDR3 protein. Among 640,000 or so distinct CDR3 sequences listed, approximately 14% were seen once. The ends were cut back, 5 bases at V and 3 bases at J, with 14 bases in the middle. The CDR3 is 13 amino acids. CDR1 is GTSNPN and CDR2 is SVGIG in the germline V gene (reference sequence). This clonotype was observed many times. Its antigen is as yet unknown. The chain has TRBV30 and TRBJ2-7, with D possibly TRBD1 on 6 matching bases. Sequencing input: blood. The receptor was derived from a woman younger than 30 with Graves' ophthalmopathy. This chain's CDR3 is CAWADRRYYEQYF. CDR3 in DNA: TGTGCCTGGGCCGACAGGAGGTACTACGAGCAGTACTTC.